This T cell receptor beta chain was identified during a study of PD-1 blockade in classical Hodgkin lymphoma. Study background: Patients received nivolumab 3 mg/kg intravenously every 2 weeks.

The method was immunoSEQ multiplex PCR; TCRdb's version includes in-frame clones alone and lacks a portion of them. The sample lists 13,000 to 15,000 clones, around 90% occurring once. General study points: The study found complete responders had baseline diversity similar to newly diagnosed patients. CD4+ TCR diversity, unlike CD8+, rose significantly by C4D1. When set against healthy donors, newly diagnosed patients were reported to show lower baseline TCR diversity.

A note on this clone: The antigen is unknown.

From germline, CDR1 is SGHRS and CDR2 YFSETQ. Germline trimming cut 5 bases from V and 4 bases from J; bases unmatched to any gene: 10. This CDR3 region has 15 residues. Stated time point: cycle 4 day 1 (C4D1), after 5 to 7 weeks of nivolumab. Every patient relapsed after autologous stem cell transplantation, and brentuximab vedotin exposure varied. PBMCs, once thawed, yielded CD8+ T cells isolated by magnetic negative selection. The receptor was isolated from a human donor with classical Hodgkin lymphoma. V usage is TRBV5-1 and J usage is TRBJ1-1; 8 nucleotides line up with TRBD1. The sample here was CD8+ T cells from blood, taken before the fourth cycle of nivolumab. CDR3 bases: TGCGCCAGCAGATCCACAGGGGGATCGGGCACTGAAGCTTTCTTT. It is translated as CASRSTGGSGTEAFF.